This TCR beta chain stems from a study of long-term antiretroviral therapy in people with HIV. Study context: Some samples came about a decade before the 2015 immediate-ART recommendation, and these were the earliest. Study-wide points: Blood, drawn from about 2004 to 2017, may reflect older ART regimens. Repertoire dominance by clones expanded before ART was seen at all time points.

About this clone: Its cognate antigen is unknown.

V lost 2 bases and J lost 4, with 8 bases in between. CDR3 length: 13 residues. The germline gives CDR1 WNHNN, CDR2 SYGVQD (reference sequence). Survey level was the resolution at which the v3.0 immunoSEQ assay ran. The assay was immunoSEQ multiplex PCR, and TCRdb's table has in-frame clones only and misses some. Among 6,500 to 9,000 clones listed, 79% were seen once. The V call is TRBV10-1, the J call TRBJ1-1, with D unresolved. The sequencing here drew on unsorted PBMCs, taken 1.1 years after starting antiretroviral therapy. This clonotype originated in a man in his forties with HIV. The CDR3 DNA is TGCGCCAGCAGTGAGGGGCGGTTCACTGAAGCTTTCTTT. Its translation is CASSEGRFTEAFF.